A single T cell receptor beta chain is shown here with its context. This specimen includes other DNA sequences encoding the same CDR3. Per the germline V gene, CDR1 is SGHTA and CDR2 is FQGNSA. Unmatched junction bases numbered 2, after V lost 5 bases and J lost 2 bases. The CDR3 extends over 13 amino acids. Method: immunoSEQ multiplex PCR; TCRdb's copy keeps in-frame clones and lacks some. This sample has 200,000 to 250,000 clones, with 75% to 90% found just once. The record originates from a study of blood T cell repertoires in COVID-19. Study context: Sources were T cells, B-cell-depleted T cells, or PBMCs; the material itself was cDNA or gDNA.

The study assigned cohorts using participant-reported clinical history. The V call is TRBV7-2, the J call TRBJ1-2, with 7 bases fitting TRBD1. This receptor was obtained from a woman aged 40 to 50 with acute COVID-19. The sequencing sample was made of PBMCs or T cells enriched from blood (not recorded which). This chain's CDR3 is CASSPTGNYGYTF. CDR3 coding DNA: TGTGCCAGCAGCCCGACAGGGAACTATGGCTACACCTTC.